The rows below give T cell receptor beta chains drawn from one sample of a study of T cells in Graves' hyperthyroidism and ophthalmopathy. TCRdb used MiXCR to reprocess the multiplex PCR reads, holding one entry per CDR3 protein. The table shows around 340,000 distinct CDR3 sequences, with around 17% occurring only once. Sequencing input: blood. These receptors originate from a man aged 30-40 years with Graves' hyperthyroidism. Each CDR3 is given with its conserved first and last residue. D genes are given only for firm matches. Rows give clone size only sometimes, using once, few, many, or a class for an expanded clone.

length: 16; V: TRBV7-9; D: TRBD2; size: NA; J: TRBJ2-1; DNA: TGTGCCAGCAGCCCCTATGGGACTAGCGGGATCAATGAGCAGTTCTTC; CDR3: CASSPYGTSGINEQFF
length: 13; V: TRBV27; D: NA; size: many; J: TRBJ2-7; DNA: TGTGCCAGCTCTTGGGACGTCTCCTACGAGCAGTACTTC; CDR3: CASSWDVSYEQYF
length: 12; V: TRBV11-3; D: NA; size: few; J: TRBJ2-2; DNA: TGTGCCAGCAGCTCCGGGGCATGGGAGCTGTTTTTT; CDR3: CASSSGAWELFF
length: 16; V: TRBV4-1; D: NA; size: NA; J: TRBJ2-6; DNA: TGCGCCAGCAGCCCTTCGGAGGGCTCTGGGGCCAACGTCCTGACTTTC; CDR3: CASSPSEGSGANVLTF
length: 13; V: TRBV2; D: TRBD1; size: many; J: TRBJ1-2; DNA: TGTGCCAGCAGTTCGACAGGGGGCAGTGGCTACACCTTC; CDR3: CASSSTGGSGYTF
length: 18; V: TRBV11-3; D: TRBD2; size: few; J: TRBJ2-1; DNA: TGTGCCAGCGGCAGGACAGGTCGACTAGCGGGAGTCTACAATGAGCAGTTCTTC; CDR3: CASGRTGRLAGVYNEQFF
length: 14; V: TRBV6-9; D: NA; size: NA; J: TRBJ2-2; DNA: TGTGCCAGCAGTTACAATCGGCTAGCCGGGGAGCTGTTTTTT; CDR3: CASSYNRLAGELFF
length: 16; V: TRBV4-1; D: TRBD2; size: few; J: TRBJ2-7; DNA: TGCGCCAGCAGCCAGGGTTTGACTAGCGGTAAATACGAGCAGTACTTC; CDR3: CASSQGLTSGKYEQYF
length: 13; V: TRBV19; D: NA; size: NA; J: TRBJ2-7; DNA: TGTGCCAGTAGTGAGGGGACTTCCTACGAGCAGTACTTC; CDR3: CASSEGTSYEQYF
length: 14; V: TRBV5-1; D: TRBD2; size: few; J: TRBJ2-1; DNA: TGCGCCAGCAGTACGTTAGCGGGAGTAGATGAGCAGTTCTTC; CDR3: CASSTLAGVDEQFF
length: 15; V: TRBV6-1; D: TRBD2; size: many; J: TRBJ2-7; DNA: TGTGCCAGCAGTTTACGGACTAGCGGTGCCTACGAGCAGTACTTC; CDR3: CASSLRTSGAYEQYF
length: 15; V: TRBV6-1; D: NA; size: many; J: TRBJ2-5; DNA: TGTGCCAGCAGCCCCCCGGGCAGAACCCAAGAGACCCAGTACTTC; CDR3: CASSPPGRTQETQYF
length: 14; V: TRBV29-1; D: NA; size: few; J: TRBJ2-2; DNA: TGCAGCGTTGATGAGACAGGGACTACCGGGGAGCTGTTTTTT; CDR3: CSVDETGTTGELFF
length: 15; V: TRBV29-1; D: TRBD2; size: many; J: TRBJ2-3; DNA: TGCAGCGTCTTCGGACTAGCGGGAGCGCCAGATACGCAGTATTTT; CDR3: CSVFGLAGAPDTQYF
length: 12; V: TRBV6-1; D: NA; size: few; J: TRBJ1-1; DNA: TGTGCCAGCAGAGCACAGGGCCCTGAAGCTTTCTTT; CDR3: CASRAQGPEAFF
length: 13; V: TRBV5-1; D: NA; size: few; J: TRBJ1-3; DNA: TGCGCCAGCAGCTTCGGTCCTGGAAACACCATATATTTT; CDR3: CASSFGPGNTIYF
length: 14; V: TRBV9; D: NA; size: few; J: TRBJ2-7; DNA: TGTGCCAGCAGCCCCGGAGGGGGGGACTACGAGCAGTACTTC; CDR3: CASSPGGGDYEQYF
length: 11; V: TRBV7-9; D: TRBD1; size: few; J: TRBJ2-1; DNA: TGTGCCAGCAGCAGGGGACAGGAGCAGTTCTTC; CDR3: CASSRGQEQFF
length: 14; V: TRBV19; D: NA; size: NA; J: TRBJ2-1; DNA: TGTGCCAGTAGCTGGGGGCAGGGGTTCAATGAGCAGTTCTTC; CDR3: CASSWGQGFNEQFF
length: 12; V: TRBV7-9; D: NA; size: NA; J: TRBJ2-5; DNA: TGTGCCAGCAGCCCCCTCCCCCCTTCCCAGTACTTC; CDR3: CASSPLPPSQYF
length: 14; V: TRBV20-1; D: NA; size: NA; J: TRBJ2-3; DNA: TGCAGTGCCCCCGGGAAAGGGAGCACAGATACGCAGTATTTT; CDR3: CSAPGKGSTDTQYF
length: 15; V: TRBV24-1; D: NA; size: few; J: TRBJ2-1; DNA: TGTGCCACCAGTTCAGGGGGGCGCCCCGACAATGAGCAGTTCTTC; CDR3: CATSSGGRPDNEQFF
length: 13; V: TRBV19; D: NA; size: few; J: TRBJ2-7; DNA: TGTGCCAGTGGGTCGGGGCTTGGGAGCGAGCAGTACTTC; CDR3: CASGSGLGSEQYF
length: 14; V: TRBV20-1; D: TRBD1; size: NA; J: TRBJ2-7; DNA: TGCAGTGCTGGGGACAGGGGGTCCCTCTACGAGCAGTACTTC; CDR3: CSAGDRGSLYEQYF
length: 16; V: TRBV27; D: NA; size: NA; J: TRBJ2-1; DNA: TGTGCCAGCAGTTTACCCGACCGGGCTAGGGTCAATGAGCAGTTCTTC; CDR3: CASSLPDRARVNEQFF
length: 16; V: TRBV18; D: NA; size: NA; J: TRBJ1-2; DNA: TGTGCCAGCTCGCTCATCCCTCCGGGAGGGCGAGAAGGCTACACCTTC; CDR3: CASSLIPPGGREGYTF
length: 13; V: TRBV7-9; D: NA; size: NA; J: TRBJ1-4; DNA: TGTGCCAGCAGCCGCCCCAGCGGTGAAAAACTGTTTTTT; CDR3: CASSRPSGEKLFF
length: 15; V: TRBV18; D: NA; size: NA; J: TRBJ2-3; DNA: TGTGCCAGCTCACTTCAGGTCGGTCGAACAGATACGCAGTATTTT; CDR3: CASSLQVGRTDTQYF
length: 15; V: TRBV6-1; D: NA; size: many; J: TRBJ1-5; DNA: TGTGCCAGCAGTGAGACACACCGTAGCAATCAGCCCCAGCATTTT; CDR3: CASSETHRSNQPQHF
length: 14; V: TRBV2; D: NA; size: few; J: TRBJ1-1; DNA: TGTGCCAGCAGTGAGGAGGGAATAAACACTGAAGCTTTCTTT; CDR3: CASSEEGINTEAFF
length: 13; V: TRBV20-1; D: TRBD1; size: NA; J: TRBJ1-1; DNA: TGCAGTGCTCGGTCCACAGGGGACAGTGAAGCTTTCTTT; CDR3: CSARSTGDSEAFF
length: 13; V: TRBV5-1; D: NA; size: few; J: TRBJ2-2; DNA: TGCGCCAGCAGCCTGACCCCGAGCGGGGAGCTGTTTTTT; CDR3: CASSLTPSGELFF
length: 13; V: TRBV24-1; D: NA; size: NA; J: TRBJ2-1; DNA: TGTGCCACCGGTAGGGAGGATTACAATGAGCAGTTCTTC; CDR3: CATGREDYNEQFF
length: 14; V: TRBV6-1; D: NA; size: many; J: TRBJ2-1; DNA: TGTGCCAGCAGCCTCGGGACTGGCTACAATGAGCAGTTCTTC; CDR3: CASSLGTGYNEQFF
length: 18; V: TRBV13; D: TRBD1; size: NA; J: TRBJ2-7; DNA: TGTGCCAGCAGCTCACCCGGGACAGGGGGCCACAAGCCCTACGAGCAGTACTTC; CDR3: CASSSPGTGGHKPYEQYF
length: 14; V: TRBV12-3/TRBV12-4; D: NA; size: many; J: TRBJ2-1; DNA: TGTGCCAGCAGTCCGGACCTTGGGGGCAATGAGCAGTTCTTC; CDR3: CASSPDLGGNEQFF
length: 15; V: TRBV5-1; D: NA; size: NA; J: TRBJ2-1; DNA: TGCGCCAGCAGCTTACAGATAGTCTCCTACAATGAGCAGTTCTTC; CDR3: CASSLQIVSYNEQFF
length: 15; V: TRBV12-3/TRBV12-4; D: TRBD2; size: many; J: TRBJ2-7; DNA: TGTGCCAGCAGTACGGGACTAGCGGCTGATTACGAGCAGTACTTC; CDR3: CASSTGLAADYEQYF
length: 12; V: TRBV28; D: NA; size: few; J: TRBJ2-7; DNA: TGTGCCAGCAGCACCGGGATGTGGGAGCAGTACTTC; CDR3: CASSTGMWEQYF
length: 16; V: TRBV12-3/TRBV12-4; D: NA; size: many; J: TRBJ1-5; DNA: TGTGCCAGCAGTCCCTGGACCGGGCCAAGCAATCAGCCCCAGCATTTT; CDR3: CASSPWTGPSNQPQHF
length: 13; V: TRBV27; D: NA; size: few; J: TRBJ2-1; DNA: TGTGCCAGCAGTTTTGGGACGTTGTATGAGCAGTTCTTC; CDR3: CASSFGTLYEQFF
length: 14; V: TRBV6-1; D: NA; size: NA; J: TRBJ1-5; DNA: TGTGCCAGCAGTGAAGGGGGCACGGTTCAGCCCCAGCATTTT; CDR3: CASSEGGTVQPQHF
length: 15; V: TRBV28; D: NA; size: once; J: TRBJ2-2; DNA: TGTGCCAGCAGTTTCGGACAGATTATTACCGGGGAGCTGTTTTTT; CDR3: CASSFGQIITGELFF